The rows below give T cell receptor beta chains drawn from one sample of a study of shared T cell receptors in the human thymus. Data came from immunoSEQ multiplex PCR; TCRdb stores just in-frame clones and leaves some out. The sample has around 730,000 clones, 80% to 90% seen once. These data were also filed under a second study, of human thymus T cells.

Sequenced sample: thymocytes. The source of these receptors is a girl under three years old with a congenital heart defect. CDR3s include the opening cysteine and the closing phenylalanine or tryptophan. D genes are given only for firm matches. Size is omitted from some rows. Given values are once, few, many or a class for expanded clones.

clone size: -; J gene: TRBJ2-7; D gene: -; V gene: TRBV10-2; CDR3 DNA: TGCGCCACCCCCTCCGGGCAGTACTTC; CDR3 protein: CATPSGQYF
clone size: -; J gene: TRBJ1-1; D gene: -; V gene: TRBV12-5; CDR3 DNA: TGTGCTAGTGGTTTGGATCCGGAGAGCACTGAAGCTTTCTTT; CDR3 protein: CASGLDPESTEAFF
clone size: -; J gene: TRBJ1-1; D gene: -; V gene: TRBV4-3; CDR3 DNA: TGCGCCAGCAGCCAAGTAGGGACTACTGAAGCTTTCTTT; CDR3 protein: CASSQVGTTEAFF
clone size: -; J gene: TRBJ1-3; D gene: -; V gene: TRBV5-1; CDR3 DNA: TGCGCCAGCAGCTTGGCAGTTCGGGATTCTGGAAACACCATATATTTT; CDR3 protein: CASSLAVRDSGNTIYF
clone size: -; J gene: TRBJ2-4; D gene: -; V gene: TRBV1; CDR3 DNA: TGCACCAGCAGCCAAGATGGTCAGACCAAAAACATTCAGTACTTC; CDR3 protein: CTSSQDGQTKNIQYF
clone size: -; J gene: TRBJ1-6; D gene: -; V gene: TRBV7-2; CDR3 DNA: TGTGCCAGCAGCTCAGTCAATTCCCCCCTCCACTTT; CDR3 protein: CASSSVNSPLHF
clone size: -; J gene: TRBJ1-2; D gene: -; V gene: TRBV30; CDR3 DNA: TGTGCCTGGAGTGTACTGTTTAGCCTTCCTAACTATGGCTACACCTTC; CDR3 protein: CAWSVLFSLPNYGYTF
clone size: -; J gene: TRBJ2-7; D gene: -; V gene: TRBV2; CDR3 DNA: TGTGCCAGCAGTGACCCTCGAGGCCGCTACGAGCAGTACTTC; CDR3 protein: CASSDPRGRYEQYF
clone size: few; J gene: TRBJ1-2; D gene: -; V gene: TRBV7-2; CDR3 DNA: TGTGCCAGCAGCGATAACCGTCGACAGAAAACTAACTATGGCTACACCTTC; CDR3 protein: CASSDNRRQKTNYGYTF
clone size: -; J gene: TRBJ1-1; D gene: -; V gene: TRBV9; CDR3 DNA: TGTGCCAGCAGCGTAGGATGGGGCTACACTGAAGCTTTCTTT; CDR3 protein: CASSVGWGYTEAFF
clone size: -; J gene: TRBJ1-2; D gene: -; V gene: TRBV6-5; CDR3 DNA: TGTGCCAGCAGCACCGTCCATCGAGAGGGCTACACCTTC; CDR3 protein: CASSTVHREGYTF
clone size: -; J gene: TRBJ2-5; D gene: -; V gene: TRBV13; CDR3 DNA: TGTGCCAGCAGCTCAACAGGGTGGGGAGAGACCCAGTACTTC; CDR3 protein: CASSSTGWGETQYF
clone size: -; J gene: TRBJ1-1; D gene: TRBD1; V gene: TRBV28; CDR3 DNA: TGTGCCAGCAGTGAGTGGGACAGGGAGAACACTGAAGCTTTCTTT; CDR3 protein: CASSEWDRENTEAFF
clone size: -; J gene: TRBJ1-1; D gene: TRBD1; V gene: TRBV27; CDR3 DNA: TGTGCCAGCAGTTTAGGGGACAGAGGGTATAGGACTGAAGCTTTCTTT; CDR3 protein: CASSLGDRGYRTEAFF
clone size: -; J gene: TRBJ1-1; D gene: -; V gene: TRBV4-1; CDR3 DNA: TGCGCCAGCAGCCACCCGGGACACCTTCACACTGAAGCTTTCTTT; CDR3 protein: CASSHPGHLHTEAFF
clone size: -; J gene: TRBJ2-7; D gene: TRBD1; V gene: TRBV7-9; CDR3 DNA: TGTGCCAGCAGCCACACAGGGGGAACTACCTACGAGCAGTACTTC; CDR3 protein: CASSHTGGTTYEQYF
clone size: once; J gene: TRBJ2-5; D gene: -; V gene: TRBV2; CDR3 DNA: TGTGCCACAGCACCGTCAACTGGGGGACTCCAAGAGACCCAGTACTTC; CDR3 protein: CATAPSTGGLQETQYF
clone size: -; J gene: TRBJ2-1; D gene: TRBD1; V gene: TRBV5-1; CDR3 DNA: TGCGCCAGCAGCTTGGAACCGGGACAGGGGCATGAGCAGTTCTTC; CDR3 protein: CASSLEPGQGHEQFF
clone size: -; J gene: TRBJ1-1; D gene: -; V gene: TRBV5-1; CDR3 DNA: TGCGCCAGCAGCTTGGCAGGGACATCCTTAAGTCCTGAAGCTTTCTTT; CDR3 protein: CASSLAGTSLSPEAFF
clone size: -; J gene: TRBJ2-7; D gene: -; V gene: TRBV21-1; CDR3 DNA: TGTGCCACCGCCTACGAGCAGTACTTC; CDR3 protein: CATAYEQYF
clone size: -; J gene: TRBJ1-2; D gene: TRBD1; V gene: TRBV6-5; CDR3 DNA: TGTGCCAGCAGCTGGACAGGGGGGGGCTACACCTTC; CDR3 protein: CASSWTGGGYTF
clone size: -; J gene: TRBJ1-2; D gene: -; V gene: TRBV5-1; CDR3 DNA: TGCGCCAGCAGCTTGCGTGCAGGGGTAGCTAACTATGGCTACACCTTC; CDR3 protein: CASSLRAGVANYGYTF
clone size: -; J gene: TRBJ2-2; D gene: -; V gene: TRBV19; CDR3 DNA: TGTGCCAGTAACGTAAGGAGAAGCGGGGAGCTGTTTTTT; CDR3 protein: CASNVRRSGELFF
clone size: once; J gene: TRBJ1-1; D gene: -; V gene: TRBV9; CDR3 DNA: TGTGCCAGCAGCGTAGTTCCCGAGGAGACTGAAGCTTTCTTT; CDR3 protein: CASSVVPEETEAFF
clone size: once; J gene: TRBJ2-1; D gene: -; V gene: TRBV28; CDR3 DNA: TGTGCCAGCAGCCACCAAGGTCCCCAGGGCGTGCATGAGCAGTTCTTC; CDR3 protein: CASSHQGPQGVHEQFF
clone size: -; J gene: TRBJ1-4; D gene: TRBD1; V gene: TRBV7-8; CDR3 DNA: TGTGCCAGCAGCTTAGTATCCGGGACAGGGGGGTGCTTTACTAATGAAAAACTGTTTTTT; CDR3 protein: CASSLVSGTGGCFTNEKLFF
clone size: -; J gene: TRBJ1-1; D gene: -; V gene: TRBV11-1; CDR3 DNA: TGTGCCAGCAGCTTATCAGGGTTACCGTCAGGGAACACTGAAGCTTTCTTT; CDR3 protein: CASSLSGLPSGNTEAFF
clone size: -; J gene: TRBJ1-1; D gene: -; V gene: TRBV2; CDR3 DNA: TGTGCCAGCAGTCACTCTAATGAAGCTTTCTTT; CDR3 protein: CASSHSNEAFF
clone size: -; J gene: TRBJ1-3; D gene: TRBD1; V gene: TRBV7-9; CDR3 DNA: TGTGCCAGCAGCCGTAACAGGGGGTACGACTCTGGAAACACCATATATTTT; CDR3 protein: CASSRNRGYDSGNTIYF
clone size: -; J gene: TRBJ1-2; D gene: -; V gene: TRBV6-1; CDR3 DNA: TGTGCCAGCAGTGAAGTTAGAGGTCATAGCTACACCTTC; CDR3 protein: CASSEVRGHSYTF
clone size: -; J gene: TRBJ2-2; D gene: -; V gene: TRBV27; CDR3 DNA: TGTGCCAGCAGTCCCCCCGGGAGCGAGAGCACCGGGGAGCTGTTTTTT; CDR3 protein: CASSPPGSESTGELFF
clone size: few; J gene: TRBJ1-2; D gene: TRBD1; V gene: TRBV9; CDR3 DNA: TGTGCCAGCAGATCAGGACAGGGGGCCTATGGCTACACCTTC; CDR3 protein: CASRSGQGAYGYTF
clone size: -; J gene: TRBJ1-1; D gene: -; V gene: TRBV29-1; CDR3 DNA: TGCAGCGTTGCCGGAGCTGAAGCTTTCTTT; CDR3 protein: CSVAGAEAFF
clone size: -; J gene: TRBJ1-1; D gene: TRBD1; V gene: TRBV10-3; CDR3 DNA: TGTGCCATCAGTGAGACAGGGGAGAACACTGAAGCTTTCTTT; CDR3 protein: CAISETGENTEAFF
clone size: -; J gene: TRBJ2-1; D gene: TRBD1; V gene: TRBV15; CDR3 DNA: TGTGCCACCAGCAGGGACAGGGAAGGGCCCTACAATGAGCAGTTCTTC; CDR3 protein: CATSRDREGPYNEQFF
clone size: -; J gene: TRBJ1-4; D gene: -; V gene: TRBV25-1; CDR3 DNA: TGTGCCAGCAGTGAGGTGGGCCTCAGGGTAGCAACTAATGAAAAACTGTTTTTT; CDR3 protein: CASSEVGLRVATNEKLFF
clone size: -; J gene: TRBJ1-1; D gene: TRBD1; V gene: TRBV7-3; CDR3 DNA: TGTGCCAGCACCCTAAGGTCGGGGACAGGGGGCCGCACTGAAGCTTTCTTT; CDR3 protein: CASTLRSGTGGRTEAFF
clone size: -; J gene: TRBJ1-4; D gene: -; V gene: TRBV27; CDR3 DNA: TGTGCCAGCAGTTTATCGTTCCGTGGGGGGATTAATGAAAAACTGTTTTTT; CDR3 protein: CASSLSFRGGINEKLFF
clone size: -; J gene: TRBJ1-5; D gene: TRBD1; V gene: TRBV7-2; CDR3 DNA: TGTGCCAGCACCCCCACAGGGGTAGGAAATCAGCCCCAGCATTTT; CDR3 protein: CASTPTGVGNQPQHF
clone size: -; J gene: TRBJ2-7; D gene: -; V gene: TRBV5-4; CDR3 DNA: TGTGCCAGCAGCCTAGACAGCATGTACGAGCAGTACTTC; CDR3 protein: CASSLDSMYEQYF
clone size: -; J gene: TRBJ1-1; D gene: -; V gene: TRBV28; CDR3 DNA: TGTGCCAGCAGTTTAAGGGGAAAGAACACTGAAGCTTTCTTT; CDR3 protein: CASSLRGKNTEAFF
clone size: once; J gene: TRBJ2-3; D gene: TRBD2; V gene: TRBV4-3; CDR3 DNA: TGCGCCAGCAGCCAGACTAGCGGGGGGCGCACAGATACGCAGTATTTT; CDR3 protein: CASSQTSGGRTDTQYF
clone size: -; J gene: TRBJ2-3; D gene: -; V gene: TRBV4-1; CDR3 DNA: TGCGCCAGCAGCCACGCGAAGGTTAGCGGTAACAGCACAGATACGCAGTATTTT; CDR3 protein: CASSHAKVSGNSTDTQYF
clone size: -; J gene: TRBJ2-1; D gene: -; V gene: TRBV9; CDR3 DNA: TGTGCCAGCAGCGCGGATCTCCTAGCGCGGGATACTCCCTGGAGCTCCTACAATGAGCAGTTCTTC; CDR3 protein: CASSADLLARDTPWSSYNEQFF
clone size: -; J gene: TRBJ2-5; D gene: TRBD2; V gene: TRBV7-9; CDR3 DNA: TGTGCCAGCAGCTTAGACCTCCGGGGGGACCGGGAAGAGACCCAGTACTTC; CDR3 protein: CASSLDLRGDREETQYF
clone size: -; J gene: TRBJ2-2; D gene: -; V gene: TRBV6-5; CDR3 DNA: TGTGCCAGCAGTTACTCCGGCGGGGGCCTCACCGGGGAGCTGTTTTTT; CDR3 protein: CASSYSGGGLTGELFF
clone size: few; J gene: TRBJ1-2; D gene: -; V gene: TRBV25-1; CDR3 DNA: TGTGCCAGCAGTGAACAATTCGCAGGAGGTGGCTACACCTTC; CDR3 protein: CASSEQFAGGGYTF
clone size: -; J gene: TRBJ2-5; D gene: TRBD2; V gene: TRBV28; CDR3 DNA: TGTGCCAGCAGCCGTATTGCTTGGGAAAGGGGACTAGTGGTGGAGACCCAGTACTTC; CDR3 protein: CASSRIAWERGLVVETQYF
clone size: -; J gene: TRBJ1-5; D gene: -; V gene: TRBV12-5; CDR3 DNA: TGTGCTAGTGGTTTTGTAATTGGCGACACTCCGAATCAGCCCCAGCATTTT; CDR3 protein: CASGFVIGDTPNQPQHF
clone size: -; J gene: TRBJ2-1; D gene: -; V gene: TRBV5-4; CDR3 DNA: TGTGCCAGCAGCTTGGATGAGGCAGGGGCCACACACAATGAGCAGTTCTTC; CDR3 protein: CASSLDEAGATHNEQFF
clone size: -; J gene: TRBJ2-1; D gene: TRBD2; V gene: TRBV6-1; CDR3 DNA: TGTGCCAGCAGTGAAGCGAGGCGGGGGGTCGAAAATGAGCAGTTCTTC; CDR3 protein: CASSEARRGVENEQFF
clone size: -; J gene: TRBJ2-5; D gene: -; V gene: TRBV25-1; CDR3 DNA: TGTGCCAGCAGTGAATATATCAGGGTTGGGGAGACCCAGTACTTC; CDR3 protein: CASSEYIRVGETQYF
clone size: -; J gene: TRBJ1-1; D gene: -; V gene: TRBV29-1; CDR3 DNA: TGCAGCGTACAGCCGAACACTGAAGCTTTCTTT; CDR3 protein: CSVQPNTEAFF
clone size: -; J gene: TRBJ1-1; D gene: TRBD1; V gene: TRBV29-1; CDR3 DNA: TGCAGCGTTGAAACCGGGACAGGCCCGAACACTGAAGCTTTCTTT; CDR3 protein: CSVETGTGPNTEAFF
clone size: -; J gene: TRBJ1-5; D gene: TRBD1; V gene: TRBV5-6; CDR3 DNA: TGTGCCAGCAGCTTGGGGACAGGGAGTTTGAGCAATCAGCCCCAGCATTTT; CDR3 protein: CASSLGTGSLSNQPQHF
clone size: -; J gene: TRBJ1-1; D gene: TRBD1; V gene: TRBV5-1; CDR3 DNA: TGCGCCAGCAGCTACCGGACAGGAGTAAATTTGATGAACACTGAAGCTTTCTTT; CDR3 protein: CASSYRTGVNLMNTEAFF
clone size: -; J gene: TRBJ1-1; D gene: -; V gene: TRBV19; CDR3 DNA: TGTGACAGTAGGCTAGGGAGCACTGAAGCTTTCTTT; CDR3 protein: CDSRLGSTEAFF